This entry lists 9 T cell receptor beta chains sequenced from one sample in a study of blood T cell repertoires in COVID-19 (dated by TCRdb to 2020 to 2021). Library generation was performed with the immunoSEQ multiplex PCR assay. TCRdb holds this immuneACCESS table with in-frame rearrangements only. Some clones are missing; in checked studies, unresolved V genes explain under half, and the rest has no known cause. Counted in this sample were 250,000 to 300,000 clones; around 88% of them appeared once. Together, the top ten hold roughly 8.3% of the sample. Sample: PBMCs or T cells enriched from blood (not recorded which). The receptors were sampled from a man aged 35 to 55 who had recovered from COVID-19.

The gene calls are TRBV9 and TRBJ2-2, with 10 bases matching TRBD2. J lost 2 bases, V lost 4 bases, and 8 bases had no gene match. The CDR3 runs to 17 residues. Looked up from germline, CDR1 is SGDLS and CDR2 is YYNGEE. The CDR3 DNA is TGTGCCAGCAGCACCCTCCCTAGCGGGAGAAACACCGGGGAGCTGTTTTTT. Protein: CASSTLPSGRNTGELFF.

The chain combines TRBV6-5 with TRBJ2-1; 7 nucleotides match TRBD2. The V and J ends lost 6 bases and 8 bases, in that order; junction bases with no gene match: 10. The germline gives CDR1 MNHEY, CDR2 SVGAGI. The CDR3 totals 14 residues. The CDR3 nucleotides are TGTGCCAGCAGCCTAGTAGCGGGCGGAGATGAGCAGTTCTTC. This translates into CASSLVAGGDEQFF.

The rearrangement uses TRBV27 and TRBJ2-5, with D unresolved. This CDR3 is 13 amino acids long. Germline loops: CDR1 MNHEY, CDR2 SMNVEV (reference sequence). V was cut by 2 bases and J by 2 bases, with 6 bases left in between. The CDR3 DNA follows: TGTGCCAGCAGTTTACAGTTGCAAGAGACCCAGTACTTC. It specifies CASSLQLQETQYF.

The chain recombines TRBV7-6 with TRBJ2-2, with TRBD1 matching 9 bases. The V and J ends lost 4 bases and 7 bases, in that order; junction bases with no gene match: 7. The CDR3 is made up of 15 amino acids. Germline loops: CDR1 SGHVS, CDR2 FNYEAQ. The CDR3 nucleotides read TGTGCCAGCAGCTGGCGGACAGGGGATAGCGGGGAGCTGTTTTTT. This translates into CASSWRTGDSGELFF.

V gene TRBV5-1 combines with J gene TRBJ1-1; TRBD1 might be the D (6 bases). Trimming pared 6 bases from V and 3 bases from J, leaving 18 bases between. CDR3 length: 15 residues. The germline V gene encodes CDR1 SGHRS and CDR2 YFSETQ. In DNA, the CDR3 is TGCGCCAGCACCTCCTTCCCGACAGGACACACTGAAGCTTTCTTT. Encoded protein: CASTSFPTGHTEAFF.

J is TRBJ1-6 and V is TRBV27; maybe TRBD1 (5 bases). V dropped 2 bases and J dropped 5 bases, with 10 bases sitting between them. CDR3 length equals 15 residues. CDR1 is MNHEY, CDR2 SMNVEV, per germline (reference sequence). CDR3 in amino acids: CASSLGGSDNSPLHF. In nucleotides, the CDR3 is TGTGCCAGCAGTTTAGGGGGGTCGGATAATTCACCCCTCCACTTT.

The gene calls are TRBV7-8 and TRBJ2-7, with D uncertain. The germline gives CDR1 SGHVS, CDR2 FQNEAQ. The CDR3 runs to 14 residues. V lost 8 bases, J lost 6 bases, and 20 bases lay in between. The CDR3 DNA reads as TGTGCCAGCTCCGACTTGCCTTTTGTCTTCGAGCAGTACTTC. Its translation is CASSDLPFVFEQYF.

This clone has a single count. The chain is built from TRBV7-6 and TRBJ2-5, with TRBD1 matching over 11 bases. The length of the CDR3 is 17 residues. From germline, CDR1 is SGHVS and CDR2 FNYEAQ. Trimming at V came to 5 bases and at J to 4 bases, leaving 12 bases not matched to a gene. The CDR3 loop is CASSPHGTGGSGETQYF. The CDR3 DNA sequence: TGTGCCAGCAGCCCACACGGGACAGGGGGATCTGGAGAGACCCAGTACTTC.

This chain connects TRBV7-2 to TRBJ1-1; D is unresolved. Germline loops: CDR1 SGHTA, CDR2 FQGNSA. This CDR3 spans 16 amino acids. V was shortened by 5 bases and J by 5 bases, with 21 bases between the two germline ends. The CDR3 reads CASSASSRLRRTEAFF. The CDR3 DNA reads TGTGCCAGCAGCGCAAGCTCCAGGCTAAGGAGGACTGAAGCTTTCTTT.